The following is a TCR beta chain sequence with its context. This receptor's antigen is unknown. Base qualities are not provided; no much larger clone lies one nucleotide away. The cysteine opens and the phenylalanine closes a CDR3 of 16 amino acids. The CDR3 DNA has 48 bases and is translated from base 1. CDR1 and CDR2 are read off the germline V gene (reference sequence) as LNHNV and YYDKDF. V drops 5 bases and J drops 9 bases, leaving 20 bases in between. Only healthy Caucasian donors were included. Miltenyi CD45RO+ enrichment and human naive T-cell isolation kits were used to isolate memory (CD45RO+) and naive T cells from PBMC. The sample belongs to a study of identical twins (dated by TCRdb to the mid-2010s). Concerning the study at large: To test whether fetal clonotypes persist, this study deep-sequenced TCR alpha and beta repertoires from monozygotic twins, from unrelated adults of various ages, and from cord blood. To rule out contamination, the twin experiments were replicated at different times with different library preparation protocols. Study-wide findings and limitations: A weaker excess of twin sharing was found in beta out-of-frame sequences because the signal-to-noise ratio was lowered by fewer shared sequences. Out-of-frame TCR alpha sharing in monozygotic twins was systematically underestimated by recombination models, whereas sharing between unrelated individuals was in agreement with the recombination models. Conclusions relied on cross-sectional statistical analysis, since the same donors could not be followed over many years. Invariant T cells such as MAIT and iNKT could partly confound zero-insertion analyses, though diverse VJ usage argued against this for most clonotypes. Fewer insertions were carried by abundant cord blood beta clonotypes; a weaker similar trend was observed in young adult naive repertoires, while no such trend was observed in memory repertoires. Out-of-frame TCR alpha sequences shared between twins showed an excess of low generation-probability sequences compared with coincidental sharing between unrelated individuals.

Libraries were prepared through 5' RACE. Instrument on record: Illumina HiSeq 2000. A universal primer binding site was added through template switching, and the final cDNA carried a unique molecular identifier so that TCR cDNA molecules could be counted accurately. Specific primers in the conserved constant-segment region were used to synthesize first-strand cDNA for TCR alpha and beta chains. To control for contamination, every cDNA library was double barcoded, receiving both a SMART-Mk sample barcode and Illumina barcodes. TruSeq adapter sequences and Illumina sample barcodes were added in two successive PCR steps. TCR alpha and beta cDNA libraries were sequenced on the Illumina HiSeq platform with custom primers. The original pipeline was this. Unique molecular identifiers were extracted from raw reads with MiGEC, and CDR3 positions were determined with MiXCR. For each individual, recombination models were inferred using an EM algorithm with the repgenHMM and IGoR tools. The tcR package in R was used for shared clonotype analysis, with sharing normalized by the product of cloneset sizes. Out-of-frame nonproductive sequences were analyzed to study raw recombination free of thymic and clonal selection effects. TCRdb applied fastp at Q25 and MiXCR to the public reads, then kept only in-frame beta chains. Rows are combined by CDR3 protein, so each entry shows the most common genes and DNA. TCRdb, not the authors, supplied the V and J calls. The sample yields a few hundred thousand distinct CDR3 sequences; under 12% were counted once. The top ten clones comprise 10% of the sample.

The chain employs TRBV15 and TRBJ1-6; the best D guess is TRBD1, with 5 bases matching. Material for sequencing was memory T cells sorted from blood. The meaning of the sample's cell subset or site label: CD45RO+ enriched T cells. The TCR was taken from a man aged 45 to 65 in good health. CDR3 sequence: CATSEAYGDFSSPLHF. The DNA sequence is as follows: TGTGCCACCAGCGAAGCTTATGGGGACTTCAGTTCACCCCTCCACTTT.